The entry that follows covers one T cell receptor (beta chain) sequence. Antigen specificity is unknown. The data were taken from a study of T cell repertoires in cytomegalovirus infection. Study-level results: In two of eight donors, the top clonotype was HLA-C-restricted CMV-specific. Cumulative public TCR beta family frequency identified CMV carriers with the relevant HLA.

In TCRdb, the reads were re-called with MiXCR into one record per CDR3 protein. The data contain 600,000 to 800,000 distinct CDR3 sequences, 20% to 25% of them singletons. This CDR3 spans 19 amino acids. Trimming at V came to 1 base and at J to 3 bases, leaving 7 bases not matched to a gene. Germline CDR1 is LNHNV and CDR2 is YYDKDF (reference sequence). The chain carries TRBV15 and TRBJ2-1; 15 bases map to TRBD2. Sequencing used CD8+ T cells from PBMCs. The clonotype originates from a human donor in good health (CMV status not recorded). Some clones in this sample may be carry-over from other donors' samples. The CDR3 nucleotides are TGTGCCACCAGCAGAGGGACTAGCGGGGGGGCTTCTCTCTACAATGAGCAGTTCTTC. It yields the protein CATSRGTSGGASLYNEQFF.